This TCR beta chain was sequenced for a study of blood T cell repertoires in COVID-19. In the study overall: Nucleic acid was either cDNA or gDNA, and it came from T cells, B-cell-depleted T cells, or PBMCs.

This CDR3 comprises 15 residues. V was trimmed by 0 bases and J by 10 bases, leaving 13 bases between them. Germline-derived CDR1 and CDR2 are MNHEY and SVGAGI. All enrollees were about 18 to 89 years old and from approximately 25 US areas. Some clones are missing from TCRdb's copy, which holds only in-frame ones; the method was immunoSEQ multiplex PCR. The table shows some 530,000 clones, with approximately 91% occurring only once. The gene calls are TRBV6-5 and TRBJ1-6; D is unresolved. Sequencing used PBMCs or T cells enriched from blood (not recorded which). The TCR comes from an older woman who had recovered from COVID-19. CDR3 sequence: CASSYSESGVSPLHF. Written as DNA, the CDR3 is TGTGCCAGCAGTTACTCGGAGTCCGGGGTGTCACCCCTCCACTTT.